This T cell receptor (beta chain) came from a study of CD8+ T cells in alopecia areata. Study information: Patients received oral tofacitinib, 5 to 10 mg twice daily, for moderate-to-severe alopecia areata. Dosing with tofacitinib proceeded for 6 to 18 months, followed by 6 months off drug.

With 4 bases removed from V and 2 bases from J, the gap between germline ends came to 9 bases. This CDR3 spans 12 amino acids. Germline CDR1 is SQVTM and CDR2 is ANQGSEA. This clone was detected a few times. Its antigen is unknown. Study results and limitations: Relative to normal scalp, lesional scalp, especially alopecia totalis/universalis, showed higher clonality.

As the sequencing template, cDNA was produced by extracting RNA and reverse transcribing it. Clones were sequenced by immunoSEQ multiplex PCR, and TCRdb holds only the in-frame ones, with some missing. Among roughly 150,000 clones listed, about 53% were seen once. Lesional scalp tissue (obtained by punch biopsy) and peripheral blood were collected from alopecia areata patients. This sample comprised CD8+ T cells sorted from blood, obtained at week 0. This TCR came from a human donor with alopecia areata. V usage is TRBV29-1 and J usage is TRBJ2-7; D not certain. In DNA, the CDR3 is TGCAGCGTTGTTTTCGGACCCTACGAGCAGTACTTC. It translates to CSVVFGPYEQYF.